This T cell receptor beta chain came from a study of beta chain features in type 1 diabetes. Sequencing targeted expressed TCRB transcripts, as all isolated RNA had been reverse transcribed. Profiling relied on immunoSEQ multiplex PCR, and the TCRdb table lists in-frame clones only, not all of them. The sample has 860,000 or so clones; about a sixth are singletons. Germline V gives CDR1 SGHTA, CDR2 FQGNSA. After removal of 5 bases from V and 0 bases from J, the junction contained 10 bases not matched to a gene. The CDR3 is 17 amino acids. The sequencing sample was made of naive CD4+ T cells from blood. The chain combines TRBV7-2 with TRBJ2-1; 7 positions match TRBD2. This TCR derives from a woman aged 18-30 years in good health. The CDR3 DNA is TGTGCCAGCAGCCCACGCCCCGGGGGGAGCTCCTACAATGAGCAGTTCTTC. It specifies CASSPRPGGSSYNEQFF.